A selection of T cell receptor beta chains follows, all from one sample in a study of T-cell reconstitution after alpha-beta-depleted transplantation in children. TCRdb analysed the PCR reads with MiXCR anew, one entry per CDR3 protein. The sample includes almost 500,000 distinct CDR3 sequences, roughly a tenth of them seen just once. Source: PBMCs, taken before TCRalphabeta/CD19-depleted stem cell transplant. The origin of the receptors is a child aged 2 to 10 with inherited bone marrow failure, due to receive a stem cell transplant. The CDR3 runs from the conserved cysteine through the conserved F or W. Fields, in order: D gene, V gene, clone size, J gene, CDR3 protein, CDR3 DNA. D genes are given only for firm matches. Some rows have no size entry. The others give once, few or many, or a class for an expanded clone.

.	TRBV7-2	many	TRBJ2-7	CASSSVTSNEQYF	TGTGCCAGCAGCTCCGTTACTAGTAACGAGCAGTACTTC
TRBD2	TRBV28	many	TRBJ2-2	CASSFRLAGGELFF	TGTGCCAGCAGTTTTCGCCTAGCGGGCGGGGAGCTGTTTTTT
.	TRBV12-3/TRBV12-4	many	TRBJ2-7	CASSLGPVGEQYF	TGTGCCAGCAGTTTGGGCCCGGTAGGGGAGCAGTACTTC
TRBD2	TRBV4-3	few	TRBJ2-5	CASSQGTSGRALETQYF	TGCGCCAGCAGCCAAGGCACCAGCGGGAGGGCCTTGGAGACCCAGTACTTC
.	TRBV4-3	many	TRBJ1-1	CASSQERAGVWTEAFF	TGCGCCAGCAGCCAAGAACGTGCCGGGGTGTGGACTGAAGCTTTCTTT
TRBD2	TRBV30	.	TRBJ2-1	CAWTTGLAGNEQFF	TGTGCCTGGACTACTGGACTAGCGGGCAATGAGCAGTTCTTC
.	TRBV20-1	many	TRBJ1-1	CSASWQGFTEAFF	TGCAGTGCTAGCTGGCAGGGTTTCACTGAAGCTTTCTTT
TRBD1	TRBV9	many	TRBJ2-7	CASSPSGTGAYEQYF	TGTGCCAGCAGCCCCTCCGGGACAGGGGCCTACGAGCAGTACTTC
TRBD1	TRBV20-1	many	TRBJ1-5	CSALQGGNQPQHF	TGCAGTGCCCTACAGGGGGGCAATCAGCCCCAGCATTTT
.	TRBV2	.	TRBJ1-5	CASSGGWNQPQHF	TGTGCCAGCAGTGGTGGGTGGAATCAGCCCCAGCATTTT
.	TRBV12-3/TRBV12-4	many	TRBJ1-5	CASSFLGDLNQPQHF	TGTGCCAGCAGTTTCCTGGGAGACCTCAATCAGCCCCAGCATTTT
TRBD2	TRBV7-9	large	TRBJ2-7	CASSPPSGSYEQYF	TGTGCCAGCAGCCCCCCTAGCGGGAGTTACGAGCAGTACTTC
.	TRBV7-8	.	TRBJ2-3	CASSLRVWTDTQYF	TGTGCCAGCAGCTTAAGGGTTTGGACAGATACGCAGTATTTT
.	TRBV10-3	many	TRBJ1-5	CAISESTIDQPQHF	TGTGCCATCAGTGAGTCGACCATTGATCAGCCCCAGCATTTT
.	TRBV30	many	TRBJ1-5	CAWSAGLDVSNQPQHF	TGTGCCTGGAGTGCGGGCCTGGACGTTAGCAATCAGCCCCAGCATTTT
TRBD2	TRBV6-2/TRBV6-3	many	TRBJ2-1	CATAGTSGRDEQFF	TGTGCCACAGCCGGGACTAGCGGCCGGGATGAGCAGTTCTTC
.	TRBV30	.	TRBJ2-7	CARGTESYEQYF	TGTGCCCGAGGGACGGAGTCCTACGAGCAGTACTTC
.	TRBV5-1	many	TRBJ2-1	CASSSPLDNEQFF	TGCGCCAGCAGCTCCCCGTTGGACAATGAGCAGTTCTTC
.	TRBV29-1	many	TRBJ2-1	CSVEDPGTAYNEQFF	TGCAGCGTTGAAGATCCAGGGACTGCCTACAATGAGCAGTTCTTC
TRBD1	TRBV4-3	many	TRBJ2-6	CASSATGGLSGANVLTF	TGCGCCAGCAGCGCGACAGGGGGCCTCTCTGGGGCCAACGTCCTGACTTTC
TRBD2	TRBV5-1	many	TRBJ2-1	CASSPTSGSNEQFF	TGCGCCAGCAGCCCCACTAGCGGCTCCAATGAGCAGTTCTTC
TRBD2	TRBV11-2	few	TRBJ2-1	CASSYRTSGTPVSYNEQFF	TGTGCCAGCAGCTATCGGACTAGCGGGACCCCCGTCTCCTACAATGAGCAGTTCTTC
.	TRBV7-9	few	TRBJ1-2	CASSSSSGSYGYTF	TGTGCCAGCAGCTCGTCCTCAGGGTCATATGGCTACACCTTC
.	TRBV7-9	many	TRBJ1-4	CASSLEAEKLFF	TGTGCCAGCAGCTTAGAAGCTGAAAAACTGTTTTTT
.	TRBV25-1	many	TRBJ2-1	CASSEVGGGRNEQFF	TGTGCCAGCAGTGAAGTAGGAGGGGGAAGGAATGAGCAGTTCTTC
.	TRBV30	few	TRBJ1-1	CAWSITRATEAFF	TGTGCCTGGAGTATAACTAGGGCCACTGAAGCTTTCTTT
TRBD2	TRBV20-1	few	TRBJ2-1	CSASRPTSVSWDEQFF	TGCAGTGCTAGCCGACCGACTAGCGTCTCCTGGGATGAGCAGTTCTTC
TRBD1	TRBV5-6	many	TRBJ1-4	CASSWSGTGFEKLFF	TGTGCCAGCAGTTGGTCCGGGACAGGGTTTGAAAAACTGTTTTTT
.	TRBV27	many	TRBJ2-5	CASSLHGAGQETQYF	TGTGCCAGCAGTTTACATGGGGCTGGGCAAGAGACCCAGTACTTC
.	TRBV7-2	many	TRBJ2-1	CASSVGLSNEQFF	TGTGCCAGCAGCGTCGGGTTATCCAATGAGCAGTTCTTC
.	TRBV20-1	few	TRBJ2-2	CSARRAGSGRSTGELFF	TGCAGTGCTAGGAGGGCAGGCTCGGGGAGGAGCACCGGGGAGCTGTTTTTT